This TCR beta chain is drawn from a study of blood T cells in healthy people across ages. Study-level results: The CMV status of each donor remained undetermined, and this could have confounded shifts in expanded clonotypes.

With a J-beta primer mix and a sample-barcoded 5' primer, a second PCR ran roughly 6 to 12 cycles. TCRdb reanalysed the 5' RACE reads using MiXCR and keeps one entry per CDR3 protein. The data show about 1,400,000 distinct CDR3 sequences, roughly 60% seen once. A word on this clonotype: Its antigen is not identified.

The source material was blood. The sequence was collected from a man between 18 and 35 years old in good health.

In nucleotides, the CDR3 is TGCGCCAGCAGCCTCCAGACTAGCGAATACCAAGAGACCCAGTACTTC. It encodes CASSLQTSEYQETQYF. This chain joins TRBV4-1 and TRBJ2-5; 8 bases map to TRBD2. The J segment lost 0 bases and the V segment lost 4 bases, leaving 7 bases of the junction unmatched. Germline V gives CDR1 MGHRA, CDR2 YSYEKL. The CDR3 is 16 amino acids.